The entry below describes one T cell receptor (beta chain). Its matching antigen is unknown. This sample stems from a study of cytotoxic CD8 clonotypes in ibrutinib-treated CLL. The planned depth of sequencing spanned 1 in 200,000 to 1 in 1 million T cells. TCRdb keeps only in-frame clones here, not all; method: immunoSEQ multiplex PCR. In the table there are about 40,000 clones, about 70% of which are singletons. The germline CDR1 and CDR2 sequences are MNHEY and SMNVEV (reference sequence). The CDR3 has 16 amino acids. V dropped 3 bases and J dropped 2 bases, with 14 bases sitting between them. Regarding the study as a whole: Upon ibrutinib response clonality rose, and upon progression it fell back toward baseline. Clonality (at baseline) was higher than in age-matched healthy donors and tracked circulating CD8+ T-cell counts.

Cryopreserved PBMCs yielded about 2.2 micrograms of genomic DNA for TCR beta libraries. The chain employs TRBV27 and TRBJ2-1, with D unresolved. The input for sequencing was PBMCs, taken at disease progression, from a patient treated with ibrutinib. This sequence originates from a human donor with chronic lymphocytic leukemia. DNA for the CDR3: TGTGCCAGCAGTTTCCACCTAGAACCCCCCTACAATGAGCAGTTCTTC. Its translation is CASSFHLEPPYNEQFF.